This is a list of T cell receptor beta chains from one sample in a study of T-cell reconstitution after alpha-beta-depleted transplantation in children. TCRdb called the PCR reads again in MiXCR, with one record for every CDR3 protein. The sample records hundreds of thousands of distinct CDR3 sequences, approximately 10% being singletons. Material: PBMCs from the stem cell graft donor, obtained from the stem cell graft. The receptors shown here come from a human donor who donated a stem cell graft to a child with acute lymphoblastic leukemia. Both conserved end residues are part of each CDR3. The order of the fields is clone size, J gene, V gene, CDR3 length, D gene, CDR3 DNA, CDR3 protein. D genes are given only for firm matches. Rows give clone size only sometimes, using once, few, many, or a class for an expanded clone.

>.|TRBJ2-6|TRBV4-2|21|TRBD1
TGTGCCAGCAGCCAAGAACTACAGGGGACCAGTCTAAACTCTGGGGCCAACGTCCTGACTTTC
CASSQELQGTSLNSGANVLTF
>few|TRBJ1-1|TRBV5-1|17|TRBD1
TGCGCCAGCAGCTTGGGACCCTCCGGGACAGAGAACACTGAAGCTTTCTTT
CASSLGPSGTENTEAFF
>many|TRBJ1-4|TRBV20-1|13|.
TGCAGTGCCATCGAGGGACACCGGGAAAAACTGTTTTTT
CSAIEGHREKLFF
>few|TRBJ2-1|TRBV5-1|14|.
TGCGCCAGCAGCTTGACAGGGCGGTACAATGAGCAGTTCTTC
CASSLTGRYNEQFF
>few|TRBJ1-6|TRBV9|14|.
TGTGCCAGCAGCGATGGGGGGCGAGATTCACCCCTCCACTTT
CASSDGGRDSPLHF
>many|TRBJ2-5|TRBV29-1|11|.
TGCAGCGTTGGGAGATATGAGACCCAGTACTTC
CSVGRYETQYF
>.|TRBJ1-5|TRBV6-1|15|.
TGTGCCAGCAGTGAGTCACACGGGGACGTTTGGCCCCAGCATTTT
CASSESHGDVWPQHF
>.|TRBJ2-7|TRBV4-2|14|.
TGTGCCAGCAGCCCGGGGCGCCTCTCCTACGAGCAGTACTTC
CASSPGRLSYEQYF
>few|TRBJ2-7|TRBV27|14|.
TGTGCCAGCAGTTCCCAGGGCCCCCGCTACGAGCAGTACTTC
CASSSQGPRYEQYF
>many|TRBJ2-1|TRBV5-1|13|.
TGCGCCAGCAGCTTGGGACCCCGCAATGAGCAGTTCTTC
CASSLGPRNEQFF
>.|TRBJ2-1|TRBV11-2|17|.
TGTGCCAGCAGCTTAGAGGCCGGACTCCGCTCCTACAATGAGCAGTTCTTC
CASSLEAGLRSYNEQFF
>few|TRBJ1-6|TRBV6-1|15|.
TGTGCCAGCAGTCCCCAGGGGTTCGGTAATTCACCCCTCCACTTT
CASSPQGFGNSPLHF
>.|TRBJ1-5|TRBV20-1|15|TRBD1
TGCAGTGCTAGGGCACAGGGGGCGCGTAATCAGCCCCAGCATTTT
CSARAQGARNQPQHF
>.|TRBJ2-5|TRBV5-1|15|.
TGCGCCAGCAGCTTGGCCCTAGGGTTCGAAGAGACCCAGTACTTC
CASSLALGFEETQYF
>many|TRBJ2-7|TRBV6-2/TRBV6-3|12|TRBD2
TGTGCCACACGGGGAGGGATCTACGAGCAGTACTTC
CATRGGIYEQYF
>many|TRBJ2-7|TRBV7-8|16|.
TGTGCCAGCAGAAATGATCCGGGCTTGATCACGTACGAGCAGTACTTC
CASRNDPGLITYEQYF
>few|TRBJ2-2|TRBV6-1|17|TRBD2
TGTGCCAGCTTAGGGCTAGCGGGGGGGCAAGCCGGCGGGGAGCTGTTTTTT
CASLGLAGGQAGGELFF
>few|TRBJ1-2|TRBV5-6|14|.
TGTGCCAGCAGCTTGGGTATGGTTTACAATGGCTACACCTTC
CASSLGMVYNGYTF
>many|TRBJ1-1|TRBV6-5|12|.
TGTGCCAGCAAAGACAGGAACACTGAAGCTTTCTTT
CASKDRNTEAFF
>many|TRBJ1-5|TRBV10-2|16|.
TGCGCCAGCAGTCAATCGTCGGGGGGTCGAGATCAGCCCCAGCATTTT
CASSQSSGGRDQPQHF
>many|TRBJ1-1|TRBV7-9|14|.
TGTGCCAGCAGCTCTCTAAAGGGGGAGGCTGAAGCTTTCTTT
CASSSLKGEAEAFF
>few|TRBJ1-4|TRBV4-3|15|.
TGCGCCAGCAGCCAGGTGAAAGGGTTGGATGAAAAACTGTTTTTT
CASSQVKGLDEKLFF
>.|TRBJ1-2|TRBV5-1|16|TRBD1
TGCGCCAGCGGTAGATCTCCGGGGCAGGGGGACGTCGGCTACACCTTC
CASGRSPGQGDVGYTF
>.|TRBJ2-5|TRBV5-1|17|TRBD2
TGCGCCAGCAGCTTAAGCCTACTAGCGGGGGGCCAAGAGACCCAGTACTTC
CASSLSLLAGGQETQYF
>many|TRBJ1-1|TRBV20-1|14|TRBD1
TGCAGTGTACTCAGGGGGCGCGGGGACACTGAAGCTTTCTTT
CSVLRGRGDTEAFF
>.|TRBJ2-1|TRBV25-1|11|.
TGTGCCAGCGCCCCAGGGGATGAGCAGTTCTTC
CASAPGDEQFF
>few|TRBJ2-1|TRBV2|18|TRBD2
TGTGCCAGCAGTGAATGGCTAGCGGGGGGGAGCTCCTACAATGAGCAGTTCTTC
CASSEWLAGGSSYNEQFF
>.|TRBJ2-7|TRBV4-1|15|.
TGCGCCAGCAGCCAAGAGACAGGCCTCCCCTACGAGCAGTACTTC
CASSQETGLPYEQYF
>many|TRBJ2-7|TRBV6-5|13|.
TGTGCCAGCAGTTACACCGCAGGGGAACTGCAGTACTTC
CASSYTAGELQYF
>.|TRBJ1-1|TRBV9|13|.
TGTGCCAGCAGTTTCAGGGTAGGCACTGAAGCTTTCTTT
CASSFRVGTEAFF
>few|TRBJ1-1|TRBV12-3/TRBV12-4|13|.
TGTGCCAGCAGTCCTAACAGGGCCTCTGAAGCTTTCTTT
CASSPNRASEAFF
>few|TRBJ1-5|TRBV10-3|18|TRBD1
TGTGCCATCAGCAAGGACAGGCCAAGGTCTCTCAGCAATCAGCCCCAGCATTTT
CAISKDRPRSLSNQPQHF
>medium-sized|TRBJ2-1|TRBV3-1|16|.
TGTGCCAGCAGCCAAGATTCGTACAACTCCTACAATGAGCAGTTCTTC
CASSQDSYNSYNEQFF
>few|TRBJ1-5|TRBV6-1|13|.
TGTGCCAGCAGTGCCTCCCAAGATCAGCCCCAGCATTTT
CASSASQDQPQHF
>many|TRBJ2-1|TRBV3-1|12|.
TGTGCCAGCAGCCAGACGGCCAATGAGCAGTTCTTC
CASSQTANEQFF
>many|TRBJ1-1|TRBV15|14|.
TGTGCCACCACCGAAACCGTGATGAACACTGAAGCTTTCTTT
CATTETVMNTEAFF
>many|TRBJ2-2|TRBV3-1|16|TRBD1
TGTGCCAGCAGCCAAAGGGACAGGGGTAACACCGGGGAGCTGTTTTTT
CASSQRDRGNTGELFF
>.|TRBJ2-7|TRBV20-1|14|.
TGCAGTGCAACTACGACCCGGGACGGCTACGAGCAGTACTTC
CSATTTRDGYEQYF
>.|TRBJ1-2|TRBV20-1|14|.
TGCAGTGCTACCCCTGGGATGGGGGTCCAAGGCTACACCTTC
CSATPGMGVQGYTF
>.|TRBJ2-7|TRBV7-6|13|.
TGTGCCAGCAGCCTCACGACGGGTAACGAGCAGTACTTC
CASSLTTGNEQYF
>.|TRBJ1-2|TRBV27|16|TRBD1
TGTGCCAGCAGTTTAATGGGGACAGCGACCGCGTATGGCTACACCTTC
CASSLMGTATAYGYTF
>few|TRBJ2-5|TRBV12-3/TRBV12-4|15|TRBD1
TGTGCCAGCAGTCGCGGGACAGGGCCCGGTGAGACCCAGTACTTC
CASSRGTGPGETQYF
>.|TRBJ1-5|TRBV6-1|15|.
TGTGCCAGCAGTGAGGCTATTTGGGGCAATCAGCCCCAGCATTTT
CASSEAIWGNQPQHF
>many|TRBJ1-4|TRBV7-9|13|.
TGTGCCAGCAGCTTAGAATACAAGGTGGAACTGTTTTTT
CASSLEYKVELFF
>.|TRBJ1-4|TRBV14|14|.
TGTGCCAGCAGCCAATGGGACGCAAATGAAAAACTGTTTTTT
CASSQWDANEKLFF
>.|TRBJ2-7|TRBV20-1|15|TRBD2
TGCAGTGCTCCGGGACTAGGAGAAAGTCCCTACGAGCAGTACTTC
CSAPGLGESPYEQYF
>.|TRBJ2-7|TRBV7-2|16|TRBD2
TGTGCCAGCAGCTTAGCGGGGGGGACGACTCCCTACGAGCAGTACTTC
CASSLAGGTTPYEQYF
>few|TRBJ2-5|TRBV12-3/TRBV12-4|14|.
TGTGCCAGCAGTTCGGGCTTCGGCGGAGAGACCCAGTACTTC
CASSSGFGGETQYF
>few|TRBJ1-1|TRBV29-1|10|.
TGCAGCGTGGGGGGAACTGAAGCTTTCTTT
CSVGGTEAFF
>few|TRBJ2-2|TRBV27|12|.
TGTGCCAGCCGAGCGAACACCGGGGAGCTGTTTTTT
CASRANTGELFF
>.|TRBJ2-1|TRBV5-1|14|TRBD2
TGCGCCAGCAGCTTGGGGACTAGCGGGGGGGAGCAGTTCTTC
CASSLGTSGGEQFF
>.|TRBJ2-7|TRBV20-1|11|.
TGCAGTGCAGGGTTGTTAGGGGAGCAGTACTTC
CSAGLLGEQYF
>.|TRBJ2-3|TRBV27|17|TRBD2
TGTGCCAGCAGTGCGACCGGGACTACCCCTAGCACAGATACGCAGTATTTT
CASSATGTTPSTDTQYF
>many|TRBJ2-2|TRBV2|16|TRBD2
TGTGCCAGCCGCCCCTGGGGGCTAGCGGGGGTTGAGGAGCTGTTTTTT
CASRPWGLAGVEELFF
>few|TRBJ1-2|TRBV5-1|14|.
TGCGCCAGCAGCTTGCAGGATTTAGACTATGGCTACACCTTC
CASSLQDLDYGYTF
>once|TRBJ2-7|TRBV5-5|13|.
TGTGCCAGCAGCTCCGGTCCTCCCGGCGAGCAGTACTTC
CASSSGPPGEQYF